The 32 T cell receptor beta chains in this list originate from one sample, sequenced in a study of cytomegalovirus exposure and HLA in healthy donors. The PCR was carried out with 60 Vbeta primers and 13 Jbeta primers. Data came from immunoSEQ multiplex PCR; TCRdb stores just in-frame clones and leaves some out. There are about 160,000 clones in the sample; nearly 80% occur only once, and about 0.91% lies in the top ten. Specimen: PBMCs. The receptors originated from a woman aged 45-65 years in good health and CMV-seropositive.

This rearrangement joins TRBV19 to TRBJ1-5, with 8 positions matching TRBD1. CDR1 is LNHDA and CDR2 is SQIVND in the germline V gene (reference sequence). V gave up 8 bases and J gave up 3 bases; unmatched junction bases: 9. This CDR3 is 15 amino acids long. The CDR3 spells CASQTGDVLNQPQHF. In DNA form, the CDR3 reads TGTGCCAGTCAGACAGGGGACGTCCTCAATCAGCCCCAGCATTTT.

This clone has just one count. This sequence joins TRBV4-3 and TRBJ1-6; D not certain. Trimming shortened V by 1 base and J by 0 bases, and 16 bases separated the two germline ends. Germline loops: CDR1 LGHNA, CDR2 YSLEER. This CDR3 spans 19 amino acids. The CDR3 is CASSQVFGMTGSYNSPLHF. The CDR3 nucleotides are TGCGCCAGCAGCCAAGTTTTCGGGATGACGGGCTCCTATAATTCACCCCTCCACTTT.

The chain uses TRBV19 and TRBJ2-1; the D is unclear. With 3 bases removed from V and 4 bases from J, the gap between germline ends came to 7 bases. The CDR3 is 13 amino acids. Looked up from germline, CDR1 is LNHDA and CDR2 is SQIVND (reference sequence). CDR3 nucleotides: TGTGCCAGTAGTATTGGCTGGTACAATGAGCAGTTCTTC. It yields the protein CASSIGWYNEQFF.

This clone came up once. The chain links TRBV5-5 to TRBJ1-2, with D possibly matching TRBD1 (6 bases). V was clipped by 3 bases and J by 10 bases, with 19 bases between them. The CDR3 length is 14 residues. CDR1 and CDR2 (germline): SGHKS, YYEKEE (reference sequence). The CDR3, as DNA: TGTGCCAGCAGCTGGTACAGGGAGCCTCTCGTCTACACCTTC. It specifies CASSWYREPLVYTF. The whole variable domain, filled in from reference TRBV5-5 and TRBJ1-2, reads DAGVTQSPTHLIKTRGQQVTLRCSPISGHKSVSWYQQVLGQGPQFIFQYYEKEERGRGNFPDRFSARQFPNYSSELNVNALLLGDSALYLCASSWYREPLVYTFGSGTRLTVV.

The chain is built from TRBV7-9 and TRBJ2-1; 10 bases are a match to TRBD1. Germline CDR1 SEHNR, CDR2 FQNEAQ (reference sequence). V lost 0 bases and J lost 6; bases outside the gene matches: 5. The CDR3 totals 16 residues. The CDR3 region has the DNA TGTGCCAGCAGCTTAGCGTGGGGGGACAGGGGCAATGAGCAGTTCTTC. It codes for CASSLAWGDRGNEQFF.

To note about this clone: This specimen includes other DNA sequences encoding the same CDR3. This rearrangement joins TRBV7-6 to TRBJ1-1; tentatively, D is TRBD1 (5 bases). CDR3 length: 17 residues. Trimming stripped 1 base from V and 5 bases from J, with 20 bases between. Germline V lookup: CDR1 SGHVS, CDR2 FNYEAQ. Written as DNA, the CDR3 is TGTGCCAGCAGCTTAGTGGCAGGGAAGGGTGGAAGGACTGAAGCTTTCTTT. It specifies CASSLVAGKGGRTEAFF.

This chain uses TRBV29-1 with TRBJ2-1, with 7 bases aligning to TRBD1. Per germline, CDR1 SQVTM and CDR2 ANQGSEA. CDR3 length: 12 residues. Trimming at V came to 6 bases and at J to 6 bases, leaving 5 bases not matched to a gene. The CDR3, as DNA: TGCAGCGTGTCGGGGACAGCCAATGAGCAGTTCTTC. Translated, it gives CSVSGTANEQFF.

This clone was counted a single time. The rearrangement joins TRBV29-1 to TRBJ2-1; possibly TRBD1 for D (6 bases). The V gene's germline CDR1 is SQVTM and CDR2 ANQGSEA. Trimming shortened V by 0 bases and J by 6 bases, and 6 bases separated the two germline ends. This CDR3 is built from 12 residues. The CDR3 nucleotides read TGCAGCGTTGAAGAGGGGGCCAATGAGCAGTTCTTC. This translates into CSVEEGANEQFF.

This chain joins TRBV7-2 and TRBJ1-2, with D unresolved. Germline loops: CDR1 SGHTA, CDR2 FQGNSA. There are 17 residues in the CDR3. Trimming left V 1 base short and J 1 base short, with 16 bases between. CDR3 DNA sequence: TGTGCCAGCAGCTTAGAGAGAAACAGCCGGATTAACTATGGCTACACCTTC. Its translation is CASSLERNSRINYGYTF.

This clone was recorded a few times. The CDR3, as DNA: TGTGCCAGCAGCTTAGCAACCAGGGGGCGCACTGAAGCTTTCTTT. This gives the protein CASSLATRGRTEAFF. The chain uses TRBV7-2 and TRBJ1-1; the match to TRBD1 covers 8 bases. J gave up 4 bases and V 0 bases, and 4 bases lay outside the gene matches. This CDR3 region has 15 residues. Germline lookup yields CDR1 SGHTA and CDR2 FQGNSA. Based on the CDR3 plus reference TRBV7-2 and TRBJ1-1, the full variable domain is GAGVSQSPSNKVTEKGKDVELRCDPISGHTALYWYRQSLGQGLEFLIYFQGNSAPDKSGLPSDRFSAERTGGSVSTLTIQRTQQEDSAVYLCASSLATRGRTEAFFGQGTRLTVV.

The chain recombines TRBV7-4 with TRBJ2-7; TRBD2 matches 9 bases. From germline, CDR1 is SGHVT and CDR2 SQSDAQ. This CDR3 has 15 residues. V dropped 4 bases and J dropped 3; count of bases not matched to a gene: 7. As DNA, the CDR3 is TGTGCCAGCAGCTGGATGGGACTAGCTCTCTACGAGCAGTACTTC. This codes for CASSWMGLALYEQYF.

The chain combines TRBV7-9 with TRBJ2-5; 11 bases align to TRBD2. The V gene end was trimmed by 0 bases and the J gene end by 4 bases; junction bases not matched to a gene: 4. CDR1 is SEHNR and CDR2 is FQNEAQ in the germline V gene (reference sequence). The CDR3 runs to 16 residues. This CDR3 is CASSLAWTSGLETQYF. Written as DNA, the CDR3 is TGTGCCAGCAGCTTAGCGTGGACTAGCGGGTTAGAGACCCAGTACTTC.

This chain uses TRBV5-8 with TRBJ1-2; 10 nucleotides line up with TRBD1. Germline V gene lookup returns CDR1 SGHTS and CDR2 YDEGEE. J gave up 2 bases and V 9 bases, and 13 bases lay outside the gene matches. The CDR3 loop spans 16 amino acids. CDR3 sequence: CANTKQRQGANYGYTF. In nucleotides, the CDR3 is TGTGCCAATACGAAACAGAGACAGGGGGCGAACTATGGCTACACCTTC.

The chain uses TRBV10-2 and TRBJ2-3, with TRBD2 identical over 10 bases. V was clipped by 10 bases and J by 5 bases; unmatched bases: 9. This CDR3 comprises 14 residues. Germline V gives CDR1 WSHSY, CDR2 SAAADI. CDR3 DNA: TGCGCCACCCGCCTAGCGGGAGTCATAGATACGCAGTATTTT. This codes for CATRLAGVIDTQYF.

The chain couples TRBV10-3 to TRBJ1-1, with 7 nucleotides matching TRBD1. Trimming removed 10 bases from V and 3 bases from J; junction bases left unmatched: 5. Germline CDR1 reads ENHRY; CDR2 reads SYGVKD. CDR3 length: 12 residues. CDR3 in DNA: TGTGCCACGCGACAGGGTGACACTGAAGCTTTCTTT. This encodes CATRQGDTEAFF.

There are a few counts of this clone. The V and J genes are TRBV6-5 and TRBJ2-7; the match to TRBD2 covers 7 bases. CDR1 and CDR2 (germline): MNHEY, SVGAGI. CDR3 length equals 15 residues. J was trimmed by 0 bases and V by 0 bases; bases with no gene match: 2. CDR3 sequence (DNA): TGTGCCAGCAGTTACTCGGGAGGGCTCTCCTACGAGCAGTACTTC. Residues: CASSYSGGLSYEQYF.

J is TRBJ1-5 and V is TRBV5-6; the match to TRBD1 covers 8 bases. CDR3 length: 15 amino acids. Unmatched junction bases numbered 7, after V lost 1 base and J lost 7 bases. Germline loops: CDR1 SGHDT, CDR2 YYEEEE. CDR3 residues: CASSLRTGQGQPQHF. The CDR3 nucleotides are TGTGCCAGCAGCTTGAGGACAGGGCAGGGACAGCCCCAGCATTTT. Complete variable domain (other parts from reference TRBV5-6 and TRBJ1-5): DAGVTQSPTHLIKTRGQQVTLRCSPKSGHDTVSWYQQALGQGPQFIFQYYEEEERQRGNFPDRFSGHQFPNYSSELNVNALLLGDSALYLCASSLRTGQGQPQHFGDGTRLSIL.

This clone was seen a few times. The rearrangement links TRBV27 to TRBJ2-7, with D maybe TRBD1 (6 bases). The V and J ends lost 8 bases and 3 bases respectively, with 11 bases between them. Germline V gene sequence: CDR1 MNHEY, CDR2 SMNVEV (reference sequence). The CDR3 is made up of 12 amino acids. In DNA form, the CDR3 reads TGTGCCAGCGGCCAGGGGTACTACGAGCAGTACTTC. Translating gives CASGQGYYEQYF.

This clone was seen more than once but under ten times. CDR3 amino acids: CATSRGASGLAGVGQYF. In DNA form, the CDR3 reads TGTGCCACCAGCAGAGGCGCTTCGGGACTAGCGGGAGTGGGGCAGTACTTC. The J gene is TRBJ2-7, the V gene TRBV15; 14 bases agree with TRBD2. V lost 1 base to trimming and J lost 9 bases; unmatched junction nucleotides: 11. CDR3 length: 17 amino acids. Germline V gene data show CDR1 as LNHNV and CDR2 as YYDKDF (reference sequence).

The rearrangement joins TRBV7-6 to TRBJ2-7; D may be TRBD2 (5 bases). V lost 2 bases and J lost 4, with 12 bases in between. Germline assignment: CDR1 SGHVS and CDR2 FNYEAQ. CDR3 length: 14 amino acids. The CDR3 nucleotides read TGTGCCAGCAGCTTACTAAGCGGTACTTACGAGCAGTACTTC. It yields the protein CASSLLSGTYEQYF.

The sample holds one count of this clone. This chain uses TRBV30 with TRBJ2-1; 12 bases are shared with TRBD2. The CDR3 is made up of 14 amino acids. V trimming: 6 bases; J trimming: 6 bases; junction bases outside the gene matches: 6. The V gene's germline CDR1 is GTSNPN and CDR2 SVGIG (reference sequence). In nucleotides, the CDR3 is TGTGCCTGCGCGGGACTAGCGGGCCTCAATGAGCAGTTCTTC. This translates into CACAGLAGLNEQFF.

The chain employs TRBV4-2 and TRBJ2-1; 7 positions agree with TRBD2. The CDR3 sequence is 16 residues long. Trimming cost V 4 bases and J 5 bases; bases outside gene matches: 11. Germline CDR1 reads LGHNA; CDR2 reads YNFKEQ. The DNA of the CDR3 is TGTGCCAGCAGCCTGACACTGGCTAGCGGACACAATGAGCAGTTCTTC. It specifies CASSLTLASGHNEQFF.

The V and J genes are TRBV7-8 and TRBJ1-5; D is possibly TRBD1 (6 bases). Germline assignment: CDR1 SGHVS and CDR2 FQNEAQ. The CDR3 length is 14 residues. The germline V and J ends were trimmed by 1 base and 5 bases, with 9 bases remaining between them. In nucleotides, the CDR3 is TGTGCCAGCAGCTTAGGGGGGGGGCATCAGCCCCAGCATTTT. Its translation is CASSLGGGHQPQHF.

The chain couples TRBV11-2 to TRBJ1-4, with 10 nucleotides matching TRBD1. The CDR3 contains 15 residues. CDR1 SGHAT and CDR2 FQNNGV come from the germline V gene. J was trimmed by 6 bases and V by 1 base; bases with no gene match: 2. DNA of the CDR3: TGTGCCAGCAGCTTAGCCGGGACAGGGGATGAAAAACTGTTTTTT. It yields the protein CASSLAGTGDEKLFF. The full variable domain, in which reference TRBV11-2 and TRBJ1-4 provide the parts outside the CDR3, is EAGVAQSPRYKIIEKRQSVAFWCNPISGHATLYWYQQILGQGPKLLIQFQNNGVVDDSQLPKDRFSAERLKGVDSTLKIQPAKLEDSAVYLCASSLAGTGDEKLFFGSGTQLSVL.

The J gene is TRBJ1-2, the V gene TRBV2; 8 bases line up with TRBD1. V gave up 8 bases and J gave up 4 bases; unmatched junction bases: 6. The CDR3 spans 13 residues. CDR1 is SNHLY, CDR2 FYNNEI, per germline. The CDR3 nucleotides are TGTGCCAGCGGACAGGGATCTTCCTATGGCTACACCTTC. It is translated as CASGQGSSYGYTF.

The rearrangement links TRBV7-2 to TRBJ2-7; 11 bases match TRBD2. From germline, CDR1 is SGHTA and CDR2 FQGNSA. Trimming removed 3 bases from V and 2 bases from J; junction bases left unmatched: 6. CDR3 size: 16 residues. The CDR3 is CASSFSSGRPTYEQYF. CDR3 sequence (DNA): TGTGCCAGCAGCTTCTCTAGCGGGAGGCCCACCTACGAGCAGTACTTC.

The rearrangement joins TRBV7-9 to TRBJ1-1; 8 bases fit TRBD1. Germline V gives CDR1 SEHNR, CDR2 FQNEAQ (reference sequence). This CDR3 spans 15 amino acids. J gave up 4 bases and V 1 base, and 5 bases lay outside the gene matches. CDR3 sequence (DNA): TGTGCCAGCAGCTTAGTCGGCAGGGGGCTCACTGAAGCTTTCTTT. Protein product: CASSLVGRGLTEAFF.

The chain has TRBV5-6 and TRBJ2-1; D is perhaps TRBD2 (7 bases). This CDR3 contains 14 residues. The ends were cut back, 2 bases at V and 11 bases at J, with 17 bases in the middle. Germline V gene data show CDR1 as SGHDT and CDR2 as YYEEEE. The CDR3 DNA follows: TGTGCCAGCAGCTTCGGGCTAGGGGGAGGGAAGCAGTTCTTC. Protein: CASSFGLGGGKQFF.

This chain connects TRBV27 to TRBJ2-1; the match to TRBD2 covers 7 bases. After removal of 4 bases from V and 0 bases from J, the junction contained 3 bases not matched to a gene. The CDR3 length is 15 residues. CDR1 MNHEY and CDR2 SMNVEV come from the germline V gene (reference sequence). CDR3: CASSSLAVSYNEQFF. The CDR3, as DNA: TGTGCCAGCAGTTCGCTAGCGGTCTCCTACAATGAGCAGTTCTTC.

This CDR3 is CASRPPGMNTGELFF. The CDR3 coding sequence is TGTGCCAGCAGGCCTCCAGGAATGAACACCGGGGAGCTGTTTTTT. This rearrangement joins TRBV6-6 to TRBJ2-2; D is uncertain. The V end lost 6 bases, the J end lost 1 base, and 12 bases lay between the germline ends. CDR1 is MNHNY, CDR2 SVGAGI, per germline (reference sequence). This CDR3 has 15 amino acids.

The chain recombines TRBV29-1 with TRBJ2-7; 7 bases line up with TRBD1. This CDR3 is built from 12 residues. Germline values: CDR1 SQVTM, CDR2 ANQGSEA. With V trimmed by 7 bases and J by 5 bases, 8 bases remained unmatched. CDR3 residues: CSGGQQQDEQYF. DNA for the CDR3: TGCAGCGGGGGACAGCAACAAGACGAGCAGTACTTC.

The table lists this clone with a few counts. V usage is TRBV6-5 and J usage is TRBJ1-1, with unresolved D. V gave up 4 bases and J gave up 4 bases, with 13 bases separating them. CDR1 is MNHEY and CDR2 is SVGAGI in the germline V gene. CDR3 length: 14 amino acids. Here the CDR3 reads CASSSPASGTEAFF. The CDR3 region has the DNA TGTGCCAGCAGTTCTCCCGCCAGCGGCACTGAAGCTTTCTTT.